This TCR beta chain was sequenced during a study of technical replicates of blood from several donors. The CDR3 covers 14 residues. Between the trimmed V and J ends, which lost 3 bases and 7 bases, there was a span of 13 bases. Germline CDR1 reads SGHVS; CDR2 reads FNYEAQ. Using immunoSEQ multiplex PCR, the repertoire was profiled, and TCRdb retains in-frame clones only, with some absent. The repertoire has fewer than 100,000 clones, about 94% of them found once; the top ten carry about 0.35%. J is TRBJ2-1 and V is TRBV7-6; a possible D gene is TRBD1 (5 bases). This clonotype originated in a human donor in good health. The specimen was T cells isolated from PBMCs. CDR3 residues: CASSFGQGRNEQFF. The CDR3 region has the DNA TGTGCCAGCAGCTTCGGTCAGGGAAGGAATGAGCAGTTCTTC. The entire variable domain, with the rest obtained from reference TRBV7-6 and TRBJ2-1, is as follows: GAGVSQSPRYKVTKRGQDVALRCDPISGHVSLYWYRQALGQGPEFLTYFNYEAQQDKSGLPNDRFSAERPEGSISTLTIQRTEQRDSAMYRCASSFGQGRNEQFFGPGTRLTVL.